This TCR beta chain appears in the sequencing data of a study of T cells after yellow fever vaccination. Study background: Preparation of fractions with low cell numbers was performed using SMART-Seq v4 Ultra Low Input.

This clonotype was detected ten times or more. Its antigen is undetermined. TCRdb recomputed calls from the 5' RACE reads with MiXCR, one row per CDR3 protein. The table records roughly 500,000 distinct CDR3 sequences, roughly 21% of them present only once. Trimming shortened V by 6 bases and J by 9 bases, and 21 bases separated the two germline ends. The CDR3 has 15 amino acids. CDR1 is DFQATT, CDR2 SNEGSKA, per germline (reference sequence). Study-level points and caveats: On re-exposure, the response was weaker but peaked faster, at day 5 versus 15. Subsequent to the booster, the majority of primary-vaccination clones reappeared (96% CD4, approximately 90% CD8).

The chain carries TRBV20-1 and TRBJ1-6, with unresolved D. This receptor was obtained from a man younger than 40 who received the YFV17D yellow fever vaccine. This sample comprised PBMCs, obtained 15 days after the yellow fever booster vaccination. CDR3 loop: CSAPGGGLLGSPLHF. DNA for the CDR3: TGCAGTGCCCCCGGTGGTGGGCTGTTGGGTTCACCCCTCCACTTT.